This T cell receptor (beta chain) was captured in a study of cytomegalovirus exposure and HLA in healthy donors (dated by TCRdb to 2017 to 2019). Concerning the study at large: An earlier analysis of roughly 630 of the donors reported more than 250 Gb of sequence data and around 120 million unique TCR beta sequences from approximately 180 million T cells. An early release that covered roughly 600 HLA-typed donors contained approximately 300 gigabases of sequencing data and some 87 million unique TCR sequences. Of the roughly 430 genotyped donors, over 70% fell in the genetic ancestry cluster associated with self-reported Caucasian donors. The study was designed to test whether signatures of past pathogen exposure could be identified by cataloging public T cell receptors. The study used immunosequencing to profile the T cell repertoires of several hundred subjects and linked those repertoires to cytomegalovirus serostatus. Besides the first cohort of roughly 640 subjects, a separate validation cohort made up of roughly 120 different subjects was used. High-throughput TCR immunosequencing, statistical association of individual TCRs with disease status, and machine learning were combined to predict cytomegalovirus infection status. In a later analysis, previously published TCR beta repertoires from fewer than 750 donors were re-analyzed and high-resolution HLA genotyping was added so that TCR occurrence patterns could be studied. Rather than using new phenotypic data, the later analysis identified candidate immune exposures from TCR beta sequences and from how often those sequences occurred across donors. To decide whether each TCR beta V gene segment behaved as functional or pseudogenic, an earlier analysis of some 600 of the donors relied on high-throughput TCR beta sequencing. Donor age, sex, ethnicity and CMV serostatus were compiled together with the repertoire data. In a later genetic analysis, genome-wide SNP genotypes for about 55% of the 666 donors were used, and that subset was treated as a discovery cohort. All discovery cohort repertoires had been generated on a single sequencing platform. Class I and class II HLA loci were covered by the typing at four-digit resolution. The number of donors typed differed by locus, with about 620-630 for A, B, C, DRB1 and DQB1, more than 500 for DQA1, approximately 580 for DPA1, and some 440 for DPB1. About five DR-DQ haplotypes were handled as single units for association and clustering, since linkage in the cohort was strong. Across roughly 420 genotyped donors of the cohort, an average of about 240,000 unique TCR beta nucleotide sequences per donor were sequenced, and 15% to 20% of those sequences were non-productive. General study outcomes and caveats: Several of the top co-occurrence clusters appeared to be linked to parvovirus B19, influenza, CMV and Epstein-Barr virus, according to a later analysis. A later genetic analysis reported fewer N-insertions in productive TCRs among donors in an Asian-associated ancestry cluster than the roughly 620-donor mean. In a later analysis, HLA-associated TCR beta chains were found to be more clonally expanded and to have lower generation probabilities than equally common non-associated chains. The 87-base-pair reads could not distinguish some IMGT-functional V segments, including TRBV6-2 and TRBV6-3, so those segments were excluded. A total of around 150 TCR beta chains were listed by the study as associated with cytomegalovirus. The authors suggested that the approach could potentially be generalized to other disease states and immunological phenotypes. A cluster of highly shared sequence variants was judged likely to be a technical artifact of the sequencing pipeline. Most TCR sequences were seen in very few donors, while some public TCRs were found in many individuals. Assigning TCR associations to individual alleles was difficult when HLA alleles, especially DR and DQ, strongly co-occurred. Correlated functional status among segregating V segments might be attributable to linkage disequilibrium, but an unknown experimental factor could not be ruled out. A later analysis found that TCR association rates varied across HLA loci, with DRB1 alleles showing the most associated TCRs and HLA-C alleles the fewest. Immune exposure information for the cohort was limited to CMV serostatus. At a false discovery rate of 0.05, a later analysis linked about 16,000 TCR beta sequences to specific HLA alleles. HLA typing was unavailable for some donors at each locus, so association tests used only the typed subset. The presence/absence analyses assumed that sequencing depth was roughly uniform across donors, and that assumption may not be true. Most CMV-associated TCR beta chains appeared to be HLA-restricted in a later analysis, and the HLA associations seemed to be driven largely by CMV exposure. In this cohort, only TCR beta chains were sequenced, and detectable features were limited by the absence of alpha or paired-chain data. A further reported finding was that TCR beta sequences accurately predicted the HLA-A and HLA-B alleles for most subjects in the first cohort. The classifier was reported to diagnose cytomegalovirus status with high specificity and sensitivity in both the original cohort and the validation cohort. In an earlier analysis of about 550 of the donors, most TCR beta V segments were observed in productive rearrangements about 87% or about 30% of the time, broadly matching IMGT annotations. A later genetic analysis associated a missense DCLRE1C variant with V-gene and J-gene trimming of TCR beta chains, and an independent cohort replicated the association. Over 15 rarely observed V segments, including chromosome 9 orphons, were excluded from the earlier analysis of about 600 of the donors because counts were too low. Three of the identified cytomegalovirus-associated TCR beta chains were confirmed in vitro to be specific for cytomegalovirus antigens.

In total, over 600 healthy bone marrow donors made up the cohort. Cohort members were all nominally healthy when sampled, although unrecorded immune exposures were likely present. The donor tested CMV seronegative, placing the donor among the 350 to 400 seronegative members of the cohort. A peripheral blood sample was provided by each donor, and peripheral blood mononuclear cells were used for TCR beta sequencing. The Qiagen DNeasy Blood Extraction Kit was used to extract genomic DNA from the blood cell samples. With regard to this clone: Its target antigen remains unknown. Per-nucleotide qualities are absent, and no much larger clonotype sits a single base away.

CDR1 is given as SQVTM and CDR2 as ANQGSEA, both from the germline V gene. Including the terminal cysteine and phenylalanine, the CDR3 comprises 12 residues. The sequence is cut down to CDR3 DNA, 36 bases in frame from base 1. V loses 2 bases, J loses 7 bases, and the germline ends lie 11 bases apart. Library generation was performed with the immunoSEQ multiplex PCR assay. A mixture of 60 forward primers for TCR Vbeta segments and 13 reverse primers for TCR Jbeta segments was used in the multiplex PCR. The CDR3 region of rearranged TCR beta genes was amplified from genomic DNA by a multiplex PCR assay. On the Illumina HiSeq System, the amplified TCR beta libraries were sequenced as 87-base-pair reads. In the paper's pipeline: A later analysis counted approximately 74 million unique TCR beta chains across the approximately 700 repertoires, and 10 million to 11 million of these chains were shared by at least two donors. Raw reads were error-corrected and collapsed into unique sequences with a nearest-neighbor algorithm that merged closely related sequences to remove PCR and sequencing errors. V, D and J gene segments were assigned by aligning CDR3 sequences to IMGT reference sequences. For a sequence to be retained, at least a six-nucleotide match to both a V gene segment and a J gene segment was required. A rearrangement was called productive if the CDR3 had no stop codons and remained in frame with V and J, and every other rearrangement was called non-productive. CDR3 was defined by IMGT convention, running from the second conserved V-encoded cysteine to the conserved J-encoded phenylalanine. The earlier analysis of about 610 of the donors excluded any sequence lacking an unambiguous match to a single V gene segment. An earlier analysis of 500 to 700 of the donors classified V segments as functional when productive rearrangements were above 56.7% and as segregating when the standard deviation between donors was above 5%. A statistical classification framework was built to diagnose cytomegalovirus status from the catalog of TCR beta chain sequences. A later analysis assigned V and J genes by comparing TCR nucleotide sequences with IMGT/GENE-DB human TR gene sequences. In a later analysis, CDR3 sequences and most-parsimonious VDJ recombination scenarios were assigned using the TCRdist pipeline. In a later analysis, each TCR beta chain was defined by its CDR3 amino acid sequence together with its V-gene family, and reads without a unique V-gene family were excluded. A later analysis removed 592 highly shared, low-generation-probability nucleotide sequences to deal with suspected cross-contamination and a sequencing artifact. In a later analysis, a clonal expansion index was calculated for each public chain from normalized within-repertoire ranks of inferred template counts. In a later analysis, generation probabilities were computed using a VDJ recombination model fitted to out-of-frame rearrangements, and the results were checked against IGoR. In a later analysis, TCR-TCR, TCR-HLA and TCR-CMV co-occurrence was scored with hypergeometric tests, and a repertoire-size bias correction was applied to TCR pairs. A later analysis estimated false discovery rates by permuting HLA or CMV assignments 20 times. In a later analysis, co-occurring TCRs were grouped using DBSCAN, with TCRdist sequence similarity added in when clustering inside HLA-allele-positive subsets. Repertoires with fewer than 30,000 or more than 120,000 public chains, plus five repertoires with anomalous nucleotide sharing, were excluded from co-occurrence clustering. TCRdb carries this immuneACCESS record with in-frame sequences only. Its versions omit some clonotypes, under half of them owing to an unresolved V gene in the studies checked, with the rest unexplained. V, J and clone size reflect that table, while D and trimming were determined from the DNA. This sample holds about 220,000 clones; approximately 88% were observed only once. The top ten clonotypes cover 0.71% of the sample.

The receptor was isolated from a boy under 10 years old in good health and CMV-seronegative. The chain uses TRBV29-1 and TRBJ1-1; TRBD1 is a possible D gene, resting on 5 matching bases. Sample: PBMCs. The DNA sequence is given as TGCAGCGTTGAACTTGGGGCAGTTGAAGCTTTCTTT. Its amino acids are CSVELGAVEAFF.